A selection of T cell receptor beta chains follows, all from one sample in a study of early stage breast cancer tumors. The method was immunoSEQ multiplex PCR; TCRdb's version includes in-frame clones alone and lacks a portion of them. The sample shows about 58,000 clones, more than 60% of them seen only once. The sequenced material came from blood. The receptors stem from a person aged 30-39 years with breast cancer. The CDR3 runs from the conserved cysteine through the conserved F or W. Each record gives: D gene, CDR3 length, V gene, J gene, clone size, CDR3 protein, CDR3 DNA. A D gene is named only where the DNA matches it firmly. The size of a clone is reported for some rows only, either as once, few or many, or as a class for expanded clones.

d_call: TRBD2; cdr3_length: 15; v_call: TRBV6-1; j_call: TRBJ2-1; clone_size: .; cdr3_aa: CASSPGLAGVDEQFF; cdr3_nt: TGTGCCAGCAGCCCCGGACTAGCGGGAGTGGATGAGCAGTTCTTC
d_call: TRBD2; cdr3_length: 14; v_call: TRBV5-4; j_call: TRBJ2-5; clone_size: .; cdr3_aa: CASSLAGSSETQYF; cdr3_nt: TGTGCCAGCAGCTTAGCGGGATCGTCGGAGACCCAGTACTTC
d_call: .; cdr3_length: 12; v_call: TRBV10-2; j_call: TRBJ2-7; clone_size: few; cdr3_aa: CASLGLASEQYF; cdr3_nt: TGCGCCAGTTTAGGACTGGCCTCCGAGCAGTACTTC
d_call: .; cdr3_length: 13; v_call: TRBV6-5; j_call: TRBJ1-6; clone_size: .; cdr3_aa: CASRGQYNSPLHF; cdr3_nt: TGTGCCAGCAGAGGACAGTATAATTCACCCCTCCACTTT
d_call: .; cdr3_length: 14; v_call: TRBV11-2; j_call: TRBJ2-7; clone_size: .; cdr3_aa: CASSLVGRSYEQYF; cdr3_nt: TGTGCCAGCAGCTTAGTGGGACGGAGTTACGAGCAGTACTTC
d_call: TRBD1; cdr3_length: 16; v_call: TRBV6-1; j_call: TRBJ1-6; clone_size: .; cdr3_aa: CASSEDSTGYNSPLHF; cdr3_nt: TGTGCCAGCAGTGAAGATTCGACAGGGTATAATTCACCCCTCCACTTT
d_call: TRBD1; cdr3_length: 15; v_call: TRBV2; j_call: TRBJ1-4; clone_size: .; cdr3_aa: CASSERTGWNEKLFF; cdr3_nt: TGTGCCAGCAGTGAACGGACAGGTTGGAATGAAAAACTGTTTTTT
d_call: .; cdr3_length: 12; v_call: TRBV7-9; j_call: TRBJ1-5; clone_size: few; cdr3_aa: CASSLSSQPQHF; cdr3_nt: TGTGCCAGCAGCTTATCTTCTCAGCCCCAGCATTTT
d_call: .; cdr3_length: 12; v_call: TRBV6-5; j_call: TRBJ2-2; clone_size: .; cdr3_aa: CATGTNTGELFF; cdr3_nt: TGTGCGACAGGGACTAACACCGGGGAGCTGTTTTTT
d_call: .; cdr3_length: 14; v_call: TRBV18; j_call: TRBJ2-2; clone_size: .; cdr3_aa: CASSGGSNTGELFF; cdr3_nt: TGTGCCAGCTCTGGAGGGTCGAACACCGGGGAGCTGTTTTTT
d_call: TRBD1; cdr3_length: 13; v_call: TRBV6-5; j_call: TRBJ1-1; clone_size: .; cdr3_aa: CASRGTANTEAFF; cdr3_nt: TGTGCCAGCAGAGGGACAGCGAACACTGAAGCTTTCTTT
d_call: TRBD1; cdr3_length: 15; v_call: TRBV5-1; j_call: TRBJ2-1; clone_size: .; cdr3_aa: CASSDRGHTYNEQFF; cdr3_nt: TGCGCCAGCAGCGACAGGGGCCACACCTACAATGAGCAGTTCTTC
d_call: TRBD1; cdr3_length: 14; v_call: TRBV19; j_call: TRBJ1-5; clone_size: .; cdr3_aa: CASGTVPINQPQHF; cdr3_nt: TGTGCCAGTGGGACAGTTCCTATTAATCAGCCCCAGCATTTT
d_call: .; cdr3_length: 15; v_call: TRBV6-5; j_call: TRBJ2-3; clone_size: .; cdr3_aa: CASRPDRRYTDTQYF; cdr3_nt: TGTGCCAGCAGGCCCGACAGGCGGTACACAGATACGCAGTATTTT
d_call: .; cdr3_length: 16; v_call: TRBV2; j_call: TRBJ2-4; clone_size: .; cdr3_aa: CASSDLSLLAKNIQYF; cdr3_nt: TGTGCCAGCAGTGATCTAAGTCTTCTAGCCAAAAACATTCAGTACTTC
d_call: TRBD2; cdr3_length: 17; v_call: TRBV30; j_call: TRBJ2-3; clone_size: .; cdr3_aa: CAWSVLGGGFSTDTQYF; cdr3_nt: TGTGCCTGGAGTGTACTCGGGGGAGGGTTTTCCACAGATACGCAGTATTTT
d_call: TRBD1; cdr3_length: 21; v_call: TRBV5-1; j_call: TRBJ1-2; clone_size: few; cdr3_aa: CASRRIPTPQVAFPGGFGYTF; cdr3_nt: TGCGCCAGCAGACGTATACCGACACCCCAGGTCGCGTTCCCAGGGGGCTTTGGCTACACCTTC
d_call: .; cdr3_length: 12; v_call: TRBV11-1; j_call: TRBJ1-2; clone_size: .; cdr3_aa: CASSSTLYGYTF; cdr3_nt: TGTGCCAGCAGCTCCACACTCTATGGCTACACCTTC
d_call: .; cdr3_length: 16; v_call: TRBV4-2; j_call: TRBJ2-6; clone_size: .; cdr3_aa: CASSPSGNSGANVLTF; cdr3_nt: TGTGCCAGCAGTCCGTCTGGAAACTCTGGGGCCAACGTCCTGACTTTC
d_call: .; cdr3_length: 15; v_call: TRBV18; j_call: TRBJ1-2; clone_size: .; cdr3_aa: CASSPLDRPDYGYTF; cdr3_nt: TGTGCCAGCTCACCACTCGACAGACCGGACTATGGCTACACCTTC
d_call: .; cdr3_length: 14; v_call: TRBV7-9; j_call: TRBJ1-2; clone_size: .; cdr3_aa: CASSYPTVNYGYTF; cdr3_nt: TGTGCCAGCAGCTACCCGACAGTTAACTATGGCTACACCTTC
d_call: .; cdr3_length: 14; v_call: TRBV10-3; j_call: TRBJ2-2; clone_size: .; cdr3_aa: CAISESPGEGELFF; cdr3_nt: TGTGCCATCAGTGAGTCCCCCGGAGAGGGGGAGCTGTTTTTT
d_call: TRBD1; cdr3_length: 16; v_call: TRBV7-8; j_call: TRBJ2-5; clone_size: .; cdr3_aa: CASSFSVRTGHETQYF; cdr3_nt: TGTGCCAGCAGCTTCTCCGTAAGGACAGGGCATGAGACCCAGTACTTC
d_call: .; cdr3_length: 14; v_call: TRBV6-1; j_call: TRBJ1-2; clone_size: .; cdr3_aa: CASSERGRGYGYTF; cdr3_nt: TGTGCCAGCAGTGAAAGGGGCAGGGGCTATGGCTACACCTTC
d_call: TRBD2; cdr3_length: 16; v_call: TRBV5-4; j_call: TRBJ2-7; clone_size: .; cdr3_aa: CASRLRASGRVHEQYF; cdr3_nt: TGTGCCAGCCGGCTCAGGGCCAGCGGGAGGGTTCACGAGCAGTACTTC
d_call: TRBD1; cdr3_length: 15; v_call: TRBV5-5; j_call: TRBJ2-5; clone_size: .; cdr3_aa: CASTEGAMVGETQYF; cdr3_nt: TGTGCCAGCACAGAGGGGGCGATGGTAGGAGAGACCCAGTACTTC
d_call: TRBD2; cdr3_length: 15; v_call: TRBV11-1; j_call: TRBJ2-5; clone_size: .; cdr3_aa: CASSLGTSLAETQYF; cdr3_nt: TGTGCCAGCAGCTTGGGGACTAGTCTTGCAGAGACCCAGTACTTC
d_call: TRBD1; cdr3_length: 13; v_call: TRBV30; j_call: TRBJ1-2; clone_size: .; cdr3_aa: CAWSVDQGAGYTF; cdr3_nt: TGTGCCTGGAGTGTCGATCAGGGGGCGGGCTACACCTTC
d_call: .; cdr3_length: 13; v_call: TRBV11-2; j_call: TRBJ2-1; clone_size: .; cdr3_aa: CASSLNRDNEQFF; cdr3_nt: TGTGCCAGCAGCTTGAACAGGGACAATGAGCAGTTCTTC
d_call: .; cdr3_length: 16; v_call: TRBV30; j_call: TRBJ2-1; clone_size: .; cdr3_aa: CAWGRDSSRSYNEQFF; cdr3_nt: TGTGCCTGGGGAAGGGACTCCTCACGATCCTACAATGAGCAGTTCTTC
d_call: TRBD1; cdr3_length: 14; v_call: TRBV19; j_call: TRBJ2-5; clone_size: .; cdr3_aa: CASSTRTGEETQYF; cdr3_nt: TGTGCCAGTAGTACACGGACAGGAGAAGAGACCCAGTACTTC
d_call: TRBD2; cdr3_length: 15; v_call: TRBV5-4; j_call: TRBJ2-1; clone_size: once; cdr3_aa: CASSWTSGGYNEQFF; cdr3_nt: TGTGCCAGCAGTTGGACTAGCGGGGGATACAATGAGCAGTTCTTC
d_call: .; cdr3_length: 16; v_call: TRBV4-1; j_call: TRBJ1-1; clone_size: .; cdr3_aa: CASSQDRRQKNTEAFF; cdr3_nt: TGCGCCAGCAGCCAAGACAGGAGGCAGAAGAACACTGAAGCTTTCTTT
d_call: .; cdr3_length: 13; v_call: TRBV19; j_call: TRBJ2-1; clone_size: .; cdr3_aa: CASSIGQNNEQFF; cdr3_nt: TGTGCCAGTAGTATAGGGCAGAACAATGAGCAGTTCTTC
d_call: TRBD2; cdr3_length: 20; v_call: TRBV2; j_call: TRBJ2-7; clone_size: .; cdr3_aa: CASSEPGRTGLAGPSYEQYF; cdr3_nt: TGTGCCAGCAGTGAACCGGGACGGACGGGACTAGCGGGCCCATCCTACGAGCAGTACTTC
d_call: .; cdr3_length: 13; v_call: TRBV29-1; j_call: TRBJ2-7; clone_size: .; cdr3_aa: CSVKVLSSYEQYF; cdr3_nt: TGCAGCGTTAAGGTTTTGAGCTCCTACGAGCAGTACTTC
d_call: .; cdr3_length: 16; v_call: TRBV7-3; j_call: TRBJ2-7; clone_size: .; cdr3_aa: CASSLATGDPPYEQYF; cdr3_nt: TGTGCCAGCAGCTTAGCGACGGGCGACCCCCCCTACGAGCAGTACTTC
d_call: .; cdr3_length: 14; v_call: TRBV5-1; j_call: TRBJ1-2; clone_size: once; cdr3_aa: CASSLVVRGYGYTF; cdr3_nt: TGCGCCAGCAGCTTGGTAGTCAGGGGTTATGGCTACACCTTC
d_call: .; cdr3_length: 14; v_call: TRBV6-5; j_call: TRBJ1-2; clone_size: few; cdr3_aa: CASSSRTPNYGYTF; cdr3_nt: TGTGCCAGCAGTTCTCGGACACCTAACTATGGCTACACCTTC
d_call: .; cdr3_length: 14; v_call: TRBV2; j_call: TRBJ1-1; clone_size: .; cdr3_aa: CASSRGTSDTEAFF; cdr3_nt: TGTGCCAGCAGCCGTGGGACCAGCGACACTGAAGCTTTCTTT
d_call: TRBD2; cdr3_length: 15; v_call: TRBV6-4; j_call: TRBJ2-1; clone_size: .; cdr3_aa: CASSPLAGAYNEQFF; cdr3_nt: TGTGCCAGCAGTCCGCTAGCGGGGGCCTACAATGAGCAGTTCTTC
d_call: .; cdr3_length: 15; v_call: TRBV7-2; j_call: TRBJ1-6; clone_size: .; cdr3_aa: CASSLNMGGNSPLHF; cdr3_nt: TGTGCCAGCAGCCTCAACATGGGGGGGAATTCACCCCTCCACTTT
d_call: .; cdr3_length: 13; v_call: TRBV10-3; j_call: TRBJ2-2; clone_size: .; cdr3_aa: CAISLVGERELFF; cdr3_nt: TGTGCCATCAGCCTAGTAGGAGAGAGAGAGCTGTTTTTT
d_call: .; cdr3_length: 14; v_call: TRBV5-4; j_call: TRBJ1-3; clone_size: .; cdr3_aa: CASSLGEAGNTIYF; cdr3_nt: TGTGCCAGCAGCTTAGGAGAGGCTGGAAACACCATATATTTT
d_call: .; cdr3_length: 14; v_call: TRBV30; j_call: TRBJ1-1; clone_size: once; cdr3_aa: CAWSVVAGITEAFF; cdr3_nt: TGTGCCTGGAGTGTAGTCGCAGGGATCACTGAAGCTTTCTTT
d_call: TRBD2; cdr3_length: 17; v_call: TRBV9; j_call: TRBJ2-1; clone_size: .; cdr3_aa: CASSVGGSGASYNEQFF; cdr3_nt: TGTGCCAGCAGCGTAGGTGGTAGCGGGGCTTCCTACAATGAGCAGTTCTTC
d_call: TRBD2; cdr3_length: 15; v_call: TRBV6-5; j_call: TRBJ2-7; clone_size: .; cdr3_aa: CASSYVGGGPYEQYF; cdr3_nt: TGTGCCAGCAGTTACGTCGGGGGGGGACCCTACGAGCAGTACTTC
d_call: .; cdr3_length: 14; v_call: TRBV7-9; j_call: TRBJ1-1; clone_size: .; cdr3_aa: CASRHSQGGTEAFF; cdr3_nt: TGTGCCAGCAGGCACTCCCAGGGAGGCACTGAAGCTTTCTTT
d_call: .; cdr3_length: 15; v_call: TRBV10-1; j_call: TRBJ2-7; clone_size: once; cdr3_aa: CASSGTLHGSYEQYF; cdr3_nt: TGCGCCAGCAGTGGGACCCTTCACGGCTCCTACGAGCAGTACTTC
d_call: .; cdr3_length: 16; v_call: TRBV7-9; j_call: TRBJ2-1; clone_size: .; cdr3_aa: CASSLIREWSYNEQFF; cdr3_nt: TGTGCCAGCAGCTTAATCCGGGAGTGGTCCTACAATGAGCAGTTCTTC
d_call: TRBD1; cdr3_length: 15; v_call: TRBV15; j_call: TRBJ2-7; clone_size: once; cdr3_aa: CATSRVRQGAYEQYF; cdr3_nt: TGTGCCACCAGCAGAGTCCGACAGGGCGCCTACGAGCAGTACTTC